The present TCR beta chain was sequenced within a study of T cells in pancreatic ductal adenocarcinoma. The table came from immunoSEQ multiplex PCR; TCRdb's copy has only in-frame clones and leaves some out. The top ten hold around 2.9% of the sample, which has 97,000 or so clones, 90% to 95% seen once. Overall study results and limits: Blood had more productive templates and 6 to 9-fold more unique clonotypes than tumor. Blood clonality (around 0.066) did not differ significantly from tumor (approximately 0.12). Results skew toward the minority of patients with early-stage disease.

Concerning this clone itself: Its target is not known.

Surgery without prior neoadjuvant therapy was the treatment of the selected pancreatic ductal adenocarcinoma patients. The CDR3 is 14 amino acids. Germline V lookup: CDR1 GTSNPN, CDR2 SVGIG (reference sequence). V dropped 2 bases and J dropped 2; count of bases not matched to a gene: 4. The receptor was derived from a human donor with pancreatic ductal adenocarcinoma. This chain uses TRBV30 with TRBJ2-7, with 9 bases fitting TRBD2. Sequenced material: PBMCs. The CDR3 region has the DNA TGTGCCTGGAGTCGACTAGCGGACGCCTACGAGCAGTACTTC. It encodes CAWSRLADAYEQYF.